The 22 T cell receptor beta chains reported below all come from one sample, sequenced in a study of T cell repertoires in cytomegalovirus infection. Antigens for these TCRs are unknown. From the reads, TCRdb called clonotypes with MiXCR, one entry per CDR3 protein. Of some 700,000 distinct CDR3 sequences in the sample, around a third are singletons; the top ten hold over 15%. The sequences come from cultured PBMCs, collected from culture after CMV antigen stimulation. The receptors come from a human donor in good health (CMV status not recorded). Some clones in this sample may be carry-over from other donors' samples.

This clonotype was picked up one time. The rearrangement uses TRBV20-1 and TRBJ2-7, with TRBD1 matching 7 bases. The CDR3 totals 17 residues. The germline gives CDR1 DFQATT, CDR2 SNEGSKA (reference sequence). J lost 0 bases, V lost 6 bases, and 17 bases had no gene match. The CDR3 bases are TGCAGTGCCATTAAAAAAGACAGGGTGTCAGGCTCCTACGAGCAGTACTTC. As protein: CSAIKKDRVSGSYEQYF.

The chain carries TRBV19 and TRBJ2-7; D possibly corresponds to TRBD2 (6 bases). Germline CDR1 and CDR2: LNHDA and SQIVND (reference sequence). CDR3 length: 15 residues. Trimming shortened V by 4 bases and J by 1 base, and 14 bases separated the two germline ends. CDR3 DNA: TGTGCCAGTAGTACTCACCGGGACTCATCCTACGAGCAGTACTTC. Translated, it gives CASSTHRDSSYEQYF. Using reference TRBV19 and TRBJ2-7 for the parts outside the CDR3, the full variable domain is DGGITQSPKYLFRKEGQNVTLSCEQNLNHDAMYWYRQDPGQGLRLIYYSQIVNDFQKGDIAEGYSVSREKKESFPLTVTSAQKNPTAFYLCASSTHRDSSYEQYFGPGTRLTVT.

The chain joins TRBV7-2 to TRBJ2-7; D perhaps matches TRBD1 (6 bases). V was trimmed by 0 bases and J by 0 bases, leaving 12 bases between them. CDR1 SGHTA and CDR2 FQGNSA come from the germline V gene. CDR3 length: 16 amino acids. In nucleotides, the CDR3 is TGTGCCAGCAGCTTAGCGGACAGAGCCCTCTCCTACGAGCAGTACTTC. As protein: CASSLADRALSYEQYF.

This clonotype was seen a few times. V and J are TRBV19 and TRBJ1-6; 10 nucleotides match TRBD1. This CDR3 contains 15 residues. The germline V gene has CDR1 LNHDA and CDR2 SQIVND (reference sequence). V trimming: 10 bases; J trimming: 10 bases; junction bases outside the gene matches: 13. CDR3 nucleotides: TGTGCCACCACCGATGTGGGACAGGGGCAGTCACCCCTCCACTTT. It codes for CATTDVGQGQSPLHF.

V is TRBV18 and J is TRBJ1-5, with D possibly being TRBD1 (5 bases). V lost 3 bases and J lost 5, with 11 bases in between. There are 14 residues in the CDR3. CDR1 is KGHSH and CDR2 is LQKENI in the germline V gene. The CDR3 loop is CASSPGWGHQPQHF. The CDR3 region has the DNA TGTGCCAGCTCACCCGGCTGGGGCCATCAGCCCCAGCATTTT.

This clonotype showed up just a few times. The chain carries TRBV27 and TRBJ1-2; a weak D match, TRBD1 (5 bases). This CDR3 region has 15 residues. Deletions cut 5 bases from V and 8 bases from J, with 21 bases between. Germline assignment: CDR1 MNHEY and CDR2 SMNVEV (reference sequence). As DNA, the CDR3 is TGTGCCAGCAGTGTAGACAGCGGCGAATTCCGCGGCTACACCTTC. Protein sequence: CASSVDSGEFRGYTF.

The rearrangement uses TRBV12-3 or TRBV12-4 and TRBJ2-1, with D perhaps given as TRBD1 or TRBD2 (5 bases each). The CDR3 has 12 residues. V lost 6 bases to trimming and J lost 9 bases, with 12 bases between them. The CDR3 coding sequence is TGTGCCAGCAGCTTCTGGGGGAGTGAGCAGTTCTTC. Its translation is CASSFWGSEQFF.

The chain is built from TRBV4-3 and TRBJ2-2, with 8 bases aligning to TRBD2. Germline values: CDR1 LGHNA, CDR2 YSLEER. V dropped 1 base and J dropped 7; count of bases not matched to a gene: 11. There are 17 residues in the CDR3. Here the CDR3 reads CASSQGPGGGLGGELFF. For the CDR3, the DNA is TGCGCCAGCAGCCAAGGACCGGGGGGGGGGCTCGGCGGGGAGCTGTTTTTT.

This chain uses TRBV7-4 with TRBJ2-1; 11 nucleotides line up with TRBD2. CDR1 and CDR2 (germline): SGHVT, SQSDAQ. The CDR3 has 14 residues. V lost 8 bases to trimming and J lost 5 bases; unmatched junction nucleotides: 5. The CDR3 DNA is TGTGCCAGCGGTTTAGCGGGAGGGGACAATGAGCAGTTCTTC. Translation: CASGLAGGDNEQFF.

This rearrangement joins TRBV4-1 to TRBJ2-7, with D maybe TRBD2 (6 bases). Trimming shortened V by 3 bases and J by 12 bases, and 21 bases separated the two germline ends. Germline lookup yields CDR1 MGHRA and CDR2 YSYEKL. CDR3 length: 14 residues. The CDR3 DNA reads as TGCGCCAGCAGCCAGTCTCCGGGACTGGGGTGGCTGTACTTC. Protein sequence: CASSQSPGLGWLYF.

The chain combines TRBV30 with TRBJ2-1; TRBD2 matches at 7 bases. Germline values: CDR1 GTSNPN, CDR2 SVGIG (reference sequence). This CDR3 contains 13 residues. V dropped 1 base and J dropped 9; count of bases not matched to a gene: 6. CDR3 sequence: CAWSATREGEQFF. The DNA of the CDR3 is TGTGCCTGGAGTGCCACTAGGGAGGGTGAGCAGTTCTTC. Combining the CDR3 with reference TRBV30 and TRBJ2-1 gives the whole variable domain SQTIHQWPATLVQPVGSPLSLECTVEGTSNPNLYWYRQAAGRGLQLLFYSVGIGQISSEVPQNLSASRPQDRQFILSSKKLLLSDSGFYLCAWSATREGEQFFGPGTRLTVL.

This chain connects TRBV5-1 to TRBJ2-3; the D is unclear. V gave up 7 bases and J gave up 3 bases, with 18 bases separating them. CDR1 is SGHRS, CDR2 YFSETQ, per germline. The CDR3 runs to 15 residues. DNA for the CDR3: TGCGCCAGCCCCCCGGGCCCCAGAGAGACAGATACGCAGTATTTT. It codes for CASPPGPRETDTQYF. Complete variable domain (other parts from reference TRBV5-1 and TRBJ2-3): KAGVTQTPRYLIKTRGQQVTLSCSPISGHRSVSWYQQTPGQGLQFLFEYFSETQRNKGNFPGRFSGRQFSNSRSEMNVSTLELGDSALYLCASPPGPRETDTQYFGPGTRLTVL.

CDR3 region: CASSVTAYSNQPQHF. For the CDR3, the DNA is TGTGCCAGCAGTGTGACAGCATATAGCAATCAGCCCCAGCATTTT. V is TRBV2 and J is TRBJ1-5; D is possibly TRBD1 (5 bases). Germline CDR1 and CDR2: SNHLY and FYNNEI. This CDR3 comprises 15 residues. Trimming shortened V by 4 bases and J by 0 bases, and 10 bases separated the two germline ends.

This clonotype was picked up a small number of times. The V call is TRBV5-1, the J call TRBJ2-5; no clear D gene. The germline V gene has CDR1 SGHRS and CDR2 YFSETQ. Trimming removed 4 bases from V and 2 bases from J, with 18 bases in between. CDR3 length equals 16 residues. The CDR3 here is CASSHSESTLQETQYF. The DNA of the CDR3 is TGCGCCAGCAGCCACTCCGAAAGCACCCTTCAAGAGACCCAGTACTTC.

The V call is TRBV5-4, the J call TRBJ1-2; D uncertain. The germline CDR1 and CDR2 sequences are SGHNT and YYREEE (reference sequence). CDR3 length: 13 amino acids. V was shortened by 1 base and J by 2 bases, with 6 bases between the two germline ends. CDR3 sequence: CASSLRQNYGYTF. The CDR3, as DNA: TGTGCCAGCAGCTTGCGGCAGAACTATGGCTACACCTTC.

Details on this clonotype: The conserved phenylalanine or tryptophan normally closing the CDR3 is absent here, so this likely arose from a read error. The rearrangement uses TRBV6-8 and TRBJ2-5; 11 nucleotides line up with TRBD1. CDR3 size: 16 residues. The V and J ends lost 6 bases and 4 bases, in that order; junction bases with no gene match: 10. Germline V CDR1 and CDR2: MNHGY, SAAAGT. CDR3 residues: CASRPRDRGDVETQYL. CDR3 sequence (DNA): TGTGCCAGCAGACCCCGGGACAGGGGGGATGTAGAGACCCAGTACTTA.

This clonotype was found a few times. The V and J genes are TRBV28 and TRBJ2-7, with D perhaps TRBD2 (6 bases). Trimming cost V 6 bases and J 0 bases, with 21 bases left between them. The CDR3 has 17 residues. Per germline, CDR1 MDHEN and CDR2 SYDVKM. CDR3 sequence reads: CASRPRGIRVPSYEQYF. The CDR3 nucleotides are TGTGCCAGCAGACCCCGGGGGATCAGGGTCCCCTCCTACGAGCAGTACTTC.

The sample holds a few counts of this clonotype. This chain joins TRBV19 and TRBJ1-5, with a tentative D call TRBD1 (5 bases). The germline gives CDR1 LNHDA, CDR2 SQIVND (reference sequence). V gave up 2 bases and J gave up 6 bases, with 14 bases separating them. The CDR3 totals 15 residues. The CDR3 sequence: CASSIFLQESQPQHF. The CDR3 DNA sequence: TGTGCCAGTAGTATATTCCTACAGGAATCTCAGCCCCAGCATTTT.

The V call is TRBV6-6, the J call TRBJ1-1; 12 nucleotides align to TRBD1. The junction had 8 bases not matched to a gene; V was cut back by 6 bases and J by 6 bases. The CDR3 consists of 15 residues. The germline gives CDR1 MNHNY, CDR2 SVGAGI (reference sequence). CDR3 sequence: CASSWGQGALAEAFF. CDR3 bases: TGTGCCAGCAGCTGGGGACAGGGGGCGTTGGCTGAAGCTTTCTTT.

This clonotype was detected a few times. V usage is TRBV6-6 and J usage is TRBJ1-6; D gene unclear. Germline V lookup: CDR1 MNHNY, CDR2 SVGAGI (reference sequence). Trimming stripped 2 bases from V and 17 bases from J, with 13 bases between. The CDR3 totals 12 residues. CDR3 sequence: CASSYVGLLFHF. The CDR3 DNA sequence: TGTGCCAGCAGTTACGTGGGCCTGCTTTTCCACTTT.

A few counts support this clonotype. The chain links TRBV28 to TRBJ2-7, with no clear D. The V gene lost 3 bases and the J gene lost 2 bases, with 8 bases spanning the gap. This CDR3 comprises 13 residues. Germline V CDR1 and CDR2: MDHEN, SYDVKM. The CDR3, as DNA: TGTGCCAGCAGTTTTCACAAAGCCTACGAGCAGTACTTC. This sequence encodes CASSFHKAYEQYF.

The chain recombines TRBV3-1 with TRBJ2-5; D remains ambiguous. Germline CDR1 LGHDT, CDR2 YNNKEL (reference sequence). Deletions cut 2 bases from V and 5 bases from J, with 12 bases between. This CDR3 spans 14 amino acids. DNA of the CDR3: TGTGCCAGCAGCCAATCGGTGGCCGGTGAGACCCAGTACTTC. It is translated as CASSQSVAGETQYF.